This T cell receptor (beta chain) was recovered during a study of shared clonotypes between healthy human individuals. Study at large: Three plates each covered CD4 naive and memory; CD8 naive two, CD8 memory one.

Caucasian adults living in Nashville, Tennessee, provided all samples. The investigators split CD4+ cells into a CD45RA+ naive subset and a CD45RA-negative memory subset. This clone appeared many times. Replicate PCRs for sorted subsets used approximately 220 ng DNA; this equaled 25,000 to 30,000 T cell genomes. The method was immunoSEQ multiplex PCR; TCRdb's version includes in-frame clones alone and lacks a portion of them. The sample holds more than 850,000 clones, about 80% seen once. The sample consisted of memory CD4+ T cells from PBMCs. Subset meaning: CD45RA-negative fraction. This sequence was found in a man younger than 35 in good health. Some clones in this sample may be carry-over from other donors' samples.

The CDR3 sequence: CASSLGPRVGETQYF. The CDR3 DNA sequence: TGTGCCAGCAGCTTGGGGCCCCGGGTAGGGGAGACCCAGTACTTC. V gene TRBV5-6 combines with J gene TRBJ2-5; D is undetermined. The ends were cut back, 0 bases at V and 5 bases at J, with 14 bases in the middle. The germline V gene encodes CDR1 SGHDT and CDR2 YYEEEE. This CDR3 is 15 amino acids long.